Below, 2 T cell receptor beta chains from the same sample are listed, as sequenced in a study of cytomegalovirus exposure and HLA in healthy donors. Sequenced by immunoSEQ multiplex PCR; TCRdb stores in-frame clones only, minus some. Here the sample spans 50,000 to 70,000 clones, 85% to 95% being singletons. The sample taken for sequencing was PBMCs. Receptor source: a woman younger than 30 in good health and CMV-seropositive.

This clone was detected only a few times. The chain carries TRBV2 and TRBJ2-2, with D perhaps matching TRBD2 (6 bases). V lost 5 bases and J 7 bases, leaving 17 bases between the germline ends. Germline CDR1 SNHLY, CDR2 FYNNEI. This CDR3 is built from 15 residues. The CDR3 loop is CASSPITGLHGELFF. The DNA for the CDR3 is TGTGCCAGCAGTCCGATTACGGGACTCCACGGGGAGCTGTTTTTT. Full variable domain (missing parts from reference TRBV2 and TRBJ2-2): EPEVTQTPSHQVTQMGQEVILRCVPISNHLYFYWYRQILGQKVEFLVSFYNNEISEKSEIFDDQFSVERPDGSNFTLKIRSTKLEDSAMYFCASSPITGLHGELFFGEGSRLTVL.

This chain joins TRBV11-1 and TRBJ2-7; D might be TRBD1 (5 bases). CDR1 SGHAT and CDR2 FQDESV come from the germline V gene (reference sequence). With 1 base removed from V and 2 bases from J, the gap between germline ends came to 15 bases. The CDR3 contains 16 residues. CDR3: CASSLEGDRFTYEQYF. The CDR3 DNA sequence: TGTGCCAGCAGCTTAGAGGGCGACAGATTTACCTACGAGCAGTACTTC.